A single sample gave rise to the 9 T cell receptor beta chains below, sequenced in a study of blood T cells in healthy people across ages. Primed by a sample-barcoded 5' primer and a J-beta primer mix, a second PCR proceeded for roughly 6 to 12 cycles. TCRdb re-analysed the 5' RACE reads in MiXCR, keeping a single row per CDR3 protein. The data hold about 1,800,000 distinct CDR3 sequences, with over 25% observed a single time. The sample taken for sequencing was blood. These receptors all come from a woman aged 25 to 45 in good health.

This rearrangement joins TRBV5-4 to TRBJ2-5; TRBD1 matches at 8 bases. Per germline, CDR1 SGHNT and CDR2 YYREEE (reference sequence). The CDR3 contains 15 residues. Unmatched junction bases numbered 7, after V lost 4 bases and J lost 2 bases. The CDR3 bases are TGTGCCAGCAGCCAAAAGACAGGGGAACAAGAGACCCAGTACTTC. This codes for CASSQKTGEQETQYF.

The J gene is TRBJ2-1, the V gene TRBV6-1, with D maybe TRBD2 (6 bases). The V end lost 4 bases, the J end lost 6 bases, and 10 bases lay between the germline ends. The CDR3 loop spans 13 amino acids. Germline lookup yields CDR1 MNHNS and CDR2 SASEGT. The CDR3 bases are TGTGCCAGCAGTGGCGGGGTTTTCAATGAGCAGTTCTTC. It translates to CASSGGVFNEQFF.

V and J are TRBV5-1 and TRBJ2-3; D uncertain. This CDR3 is built from 14 residues. Trimming took off 0 bases at V and 2 bases at J, with 7 bases between the two ends. Germline lookup yields CDR1 SGHRS and CDR2 YFSETQ. CDR3 residues: CASSLEWITDTQYF. CDR3 coding DNA: TGCGCCAGCAGCTTGGAATGGATCACAGATACGCAGTATTTT.

This clonotype turned up a few times. The rearrangement links TRBV2 to TRBJ2-7; TRBD1 aligns across 9 bases. The germline V gene encodes CDR1 SNHLY and CDR2 FYNNEI. The trim removed 5 bases at V and 2 bases at J, leaving 19 bases unmatched. The CDR3 contains 19 residues. The chain's CDR3 is CASSTRQGVRPLRTYEQYF. In nucleotides, the CDR3 is TGTGCCAGCAGTACCCGACAGGGGGTGAGGCCTTTGAGGACCTACGAGCAGTACTTC.

This sequence joins TRBV30 and TRBJ2-4; D gene ambiguous. TRBJ2-5 explains the end of the DNA better; the J call may be wrong. The CDR3 sequence is 11 residues long. CDR1 and CDR2 from the germline V gene are GTSNPN and SVGIG (reference sequence). The DNA for the CDR3 is TGTGCCTGCAACCGGATGGGGACCCAGTACTTC. It yields the protein CACNRMGTQYF.

Note on this clonotype: A much larger clone lies a single base off, so this may be a read error. The rearrangement links TRBV29-1 to TRBJ2-4; tentative D call: TRBD2 (6 bases). V shed 4 bases and J shed 2 bases, with 21 bases lying between them. The germline gives CDR1 SQVTM, CDR2 ANQGSEA. This CDR3 contains 17 residues. CDR3 amino acids: CSVGVRDGGWTKNIQYF. CDR3 in DNA: TGCAGCGTTGGGGTCCGGGACGGAGGGTGGACCAAAAACATTCAGTACTTC.

The V call is TRBV30, the J call TRBJ2-3, with 7 nucleotides matching TRBD1. Germline values: CDR1 GTSNPN, CDR2 SVGIG (reference sequence). The CDR3 runs 14 residues. V gave up 3 bases and J gave up 1 base; unmatched junction bases: 4. The CDR3 nucleotides read TGTGCCTGGAGAGGGGGCTTTGGCACAGATACGCAGTATTTT. Residues: CAWRGGFGTDTQYF. Drawing the rest from reference TRBV30 and TRBJ2-3, the complete variable domain is SQTIHQWPATLVQPVGSPLSLECTVEGTSNPNLYWYRQAAGRGLQLLFYSVGIGQISSEVPQNLSASRPQDRQFILSSKKLLLSDSGFYLCAWRGGFGTDTQYFGPGTRLTVL.

This clonotype has a count of ten or more. The chain is built from TRBV20-1 and TRBJ2-7; D is possibly TRBD1 (5 bases). Germline CDR1 reads DFQATT; CDR2 reads SNEGSKA (reference sequence). CDR3 length: 15 amino acids. Trimming removed 3 bases at V and 2 bases at J, with 17 bases between. The CDR3 here is CSASPDSLLAYEQYF. The CDR3 DNA sequence: TGCAGTGCTAGCCCCGACAGCCTCCTCGCCTACGAGCAGTACTTC.

Comment on this clonotype: A single base separates this from a much larger clone, so it may be a read error. The chain has TRBV12-3 or TRBV12-4 and TRBJ2-1; 10 bases align to TRBD2. With 3 bases clipped from V and 10 bases from J, the junction kept 12 bases outside the gene matches. The CDR3 sequence is 16 residues long. CDR3 in DNA: TGTGCCAGCAGTTTTCGGGCGGCGACTAGCGGGCAAGAGCAGTTCTTC. Amino acid sequence: CASSFRAATSGQEQFF.